The sample holds many counts of the clone carrying this TCR beta chain. Its antigen is not identified. One entry per CDR3 protein results from TCRdb running MiXCR on the reads. Among around 430,000 distinct CDR3 sequences, approximately 40% were seen once, and the ten largest hold about 39%. The data were taken from a study of T cell repertoires in cytomegalovirus infection. For the study at large: The authors used CMV epitopes that were HLA-C-restricted (recently identified) and HLA-B-restricted (well studied). Indications of both CMV infection and matching HLA type were provided by public TCR beta signatures.

Germline V gene sequence: CDR1 SGHTA, CDR2 FQGNSA. V trimming: 8 bases; J trimming: 6 bases; junction bases outside the gene matches: 14. This CDR3 comprises 17 residues. This receptor was obtained from a human donor in good health (CMV status not recorded). Some clones in this sample may be carry-over from other donors' samples. The sequencing here drew on cultured PBMCs, taken from culture after CMV antigen stimulation. The rearrangement links TRBV7-2 to TRBJ2-2; the match to TRBD2 covers 11 bases. The CDR3: CASGLAGGPWGAGELFF. DNA of the CDR3: TGTGCCAGCGGCCTAGCGGGAGGTCCCTGGGGGGCCGGGGAGCTGTTTTTT.